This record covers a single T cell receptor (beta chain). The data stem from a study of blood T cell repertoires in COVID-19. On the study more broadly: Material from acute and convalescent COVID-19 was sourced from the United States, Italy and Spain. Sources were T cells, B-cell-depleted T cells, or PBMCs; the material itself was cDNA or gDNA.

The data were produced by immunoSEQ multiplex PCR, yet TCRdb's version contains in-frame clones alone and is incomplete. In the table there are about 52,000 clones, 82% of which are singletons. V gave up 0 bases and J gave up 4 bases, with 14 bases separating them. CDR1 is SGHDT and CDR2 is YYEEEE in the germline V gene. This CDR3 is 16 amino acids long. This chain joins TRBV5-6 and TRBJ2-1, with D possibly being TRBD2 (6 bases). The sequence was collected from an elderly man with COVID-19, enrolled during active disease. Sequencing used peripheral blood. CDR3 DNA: TGTGCCAGCAGCTTGGATAGGGGTGGAGGGTACAATGAGCAGTTCTTC. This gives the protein CASSLDRGGGYNEQFF. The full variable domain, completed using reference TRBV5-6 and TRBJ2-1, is DAGVTQSPTHLIKTRGQQVTLRCSPKSGHDTVSWYQQALGQGPQFIFQYYEEEERQRGNFPDRFSGHQFPNYSSELNVNALLLGDSALYLCASSLDRGGGYNEQFFGPGTRLTVL.